The 27 T cell receptor beta chains given below trace back to one sample, sequenced in a study of blood T cells in healthy people across ages. A second PCR of 7 to 11 cycles used a sample-barcoded 5' primer and a J-beta primer mix. TCRdb itself ran the 5' RACE reads through MiXCR, one entry per CDR3 protein. The profile shows about 930,000 distinct CDR3 sequences, 25% to 30% of them singletons. This sample was also put to use in a study of T cells of mothers and their children.

Material: blood. The receptors stem from a woman in her thirties or forties in good health.

This rearrangement joins TRBV12-3 or TRBV12-4 to TRBJ2-1; possibly TRBD2 for D (7 bases). This CDR3 has 15 residues. With 3 bases removed from V and 6 bases from J, the gap between germline ends came to 15 bases. CDR3 nucleotides: TGTGCCAGCAGTTTGGGCGGGGGCCCCTCCAATGAGCAGTTCTTC. It encodes CASSLGGGPSNEQFF.

This clonotype was detected only a few times. The chain combines TRBV11-1 with TRBJ2-1; D is unclear. CDR1 SGHAT and CDR2 FQDESV come from the germline V gene (reference sequence). There are 13 residues in the CDR3. Deletions cut 6 bases from V and 0 bases from J, with 6 bases between. This CDR3 reads CASSPHSYNEQFF. The CDR3 DNA reads TGTGCCAGCAGTCCTCACTCCTACAATGAGCAGTTCTTC.

V is TRBV5-1 and J is TRBJ1-1; D is perhaps TRBD1 (5 bases). V gave up 0 bases and J gave up 3 bases, with 15 bases separating them. CDR3 size: 16 residues. Germline loops: CDR1 SGHRS, CDR2 YFSETQ. CDR3 in DNA: TGCGCCAGCAGCTTGGTAGGGATGGGGGAAGACACTGAAGCTTTCTTT. Translating it yields CASSLVGMGEDTEAFF.

Only a few counts were recorded for this clonotype. The chain links TRBV14 to TRBJ2-7, with a weak D call TRBD1 (5 bases). The V end was cut by 4 bases, the J end by 0 bases, with 16 bases between. Germline V gives CDR1 SGHDN, CDR2 FVKESK. This CDR3 comprises 16 residues. The CDR3 bases are TGTGCCAGCAGCCCGTATCCAGGGTCAGACTCCTACGAGCAGTACTTC. It translates to CASSPYPGSDSYEQYF.

The chain is built from TRBV5-1 and TRBJ2-3, with 7 bases matching TRBD2. Trimming cost V 7 bases and J 3 bases; bases outside gene matches: 8. The germline gives CDR1 SGHRS, CDR2 YFSETQ. CDR3 size: 14 residues. CDR3 nucleotide sequence: TGCGCCAGCCGCCTCCAGCGGGGAACAGATACGCAGTATTTT. Translating gives CASRLQRGTDTQYF.

In its sample, this clonotype was seen a few times. This chain joins TRBV4-3 and TRBJ2-1; 10 bases align to TRBD1. The CDR3 consists of 17 residues. Germline V gives CDR1 LGHNA, CDR2 YSLEER. The V and J ends lost 5 bases and 10 bases, in that order; junction bases with no gene match: 17. Here the CDR3 reads CASSSSPGQGSSGEQFF. The CDR3 bases are TGCGCCAGCAGCTCCTCACCGGGACAGGGGTCCTCAGGGGAGCAGTTCTTC.

The chain recombines TRBV18 with TRBJ1-1; D gene uncertain. Trimming took off 0 bases at V and 4 bases at J, with 15 bases between the two ends. The CDR3 sequence is 16 residues long. The germline CDR1 and CDR2 sequences are KGHSH and LQKENI. The CDR3 loop reads CASSPPYGSASTEAFF. CDR3 nucleotide sequence: TGTGCCAGCTCACCACCGTATGGCAGTGCGAGCACTGAAGCTTTCTTT.

V is TRBV6-2 or TRBV6-3 and J is TRBJ2-3, with D perhaps matching TRBD2 (6 bases). CDR3 length equals 12 residues. V dropped 9 bases and J dropped 4 bases, with 11 bases sitting between them. In germline, CDR1 is MNHEY, CDR2 SVGEGT. The CDR3 DNA is TGTGCCAGTCGATGGGGGGCAGATACGCAGTATTTT. Its translation is CASRWGADTQYF.

This clonotype was picked up a small number of times. The rearrangement joins TRBV6-2 or TRBV6-3 to TRBJ1-5; D may be TRBD1 (6 bases). Trimming took off 8 bases at V and 3 bases at J, with 14 bases between the two ends. The CDR3 is 14 residues long. From germline, CDR1 is MNHEY and CDR2 SVGEGT. The CDR3 sequence: CASRPNRDNQPQHF. CDR3 nucleotide sequence: TGTGCCAGCCGCCCCAACAGGGACAATCAGCCCCAGCATTTT.

This clonotype occurred a few times. The V gene is TRBV7-9, the J gene TRBJ2-3; a possible D gene is TRBD1 (5 bases). CDR3 length equals 15 residues. Trimming left V 6 bases short and J 0 bases short, with 13 bases between. In germline, CDR1 is SEHNR, CDR2 FQNEAQ (reference sequence). As DNA, the CDR3 is TGTGCCAGCAGGAAACAGGTCACTAGCACAGATACGCAGTATTTT. Its protein is CASRKQVTSTDTQYF.

This clonotype was counted between two and nine times. The chain has TRBV10-2 and TRBJ1-5; 7 nucleotides line up with TRBD1. With 7 bases clipped from V and 7 bases from J, the junction kept 7 bases outside the gene matches. Looked up from germline, CDR1 is WSHSY and CDR2 is SAAADI. The CDR3 runs to 13 residues. The CDR3 nucleotides are TGCGCCAGCACGGGGGCAGGGGGACAGCCCCAGCATTTT. Protein product: CASTGAGGQPQHF.

The chain has TRBV29-1 and TRBJ2-3; D is possibly TRBD1 or TRBD2 (5 bases each). CDR1 and CDR2 (germline): SQVTM, ANQGSEA. The CDR3 consists of 16 residues. V gave up 5 bases and J gave up 2 bases, with 20 bases separating them. CDR3 nucleotide sequence: TGCAGCGTTCACAATGCCGAGGGACGCTACACAGATACGCAGTATTTT. Protein: CSVHNAEGRYTDTQYF.

Many counts were recorded for this clonotype. This chain links TRBV7-2 with TRBJ2-7; the D call may be TRBD1 or TRBD2 (6 bases each). The CDR3 totals 15 residues. Germline V gene sequence: CDR1 SGHTA, CDR2 FQGNSA. Trimming pared 1 base from V and 2 bases from J, leaving 12 bases between. The CDR3 bases are TGTGCCAGCAGCTTAGAACCCGGGGGCGCCTACGAGCAGTACTTC. As protein: CASSLEPGGAYEQYF.

This clonotype was found a few times. The CDR3 is CASSSRGGTRGNEQFF. Here the CDR3 DNA reads TGTGCCAGCAGCTCCCGGGGGGGGACCCGAGGCAATGAGCAGTTCTTC. V usage is TRBV12-3 or TRBV12-4 and J usage is TRBJ2-1; 8 bases are shared with TRBD2. Trimming removed 6 bases from V and 6 bases from J; junction bases left unmatched: 13. The CDR3 is made up of 16 amino acids.

V is TRBV5-1 and J is TRBJ2-5; a possible D gene is TRBD1 (5 bases). Germline CDR1 is SGHRS and CDR2 is YFSETQ. The V end lost 0 bases, the J end lost 4 bases, and 13 bases lay between the germline ends. This CDR3 comprises 15 residues. The CDR3 spells CASSLAKGVGETQYF. In DNA form, the CDR3 reads TGCGCCAGCAGCTTGGCCAAAGGGGTGGGAGAGACCCAGTACTTC.

V and J are TRBV18 and TRBJ2-5; D might be TRBD2 (6 bases). The germline gives CDR1 KGHSH, CDR2 LQKENI. V lost 1 base, J lost 4 bases, and 10 bases lay in between. The CDR3 covers 14 residues. DNA for the CDR3: TGTGCCAGCTCACCACAGATGGGGGGAGAGACCCAGTACTTC. Amino acid sequence: CASSPQMGGETQYF.

This clonotype has a count of ten or more. The genes are TRBV7-2 and TRBJ2-7; no clear D. V shed 1 base and J shed 7 bases, with 8 bases lying between them. The V gene's germline CDR1 is SGHTA and CDR2 FQGNSA. This CDR3 spans 12 amino acids. This CDR3 is CASSLVRTEQYF. Here the CDR3 DNA reads TGTGCCAGCAGCTTAGTTCGAACTGAGCAGTACTTC.

This clonotype was seen only a few times. V and J are TRBV28 and TRBJ2-7; 8 bases match TRBD1. This CDR3 has 16 residues. CDR1 MDHEN and CDR2 SYDVKM come from the germline V gene. The ends lost 7 bases at V and 7 bases at J; junction bases unmatched: 18. Here the CDR3 reads CASTWNGVRGPKEQYF. CDR3 coding DNA: TGTGCCAGCACCTGGAACGGTGTCAGGGGGCCTAAGGAGCAGTACTTC.

A few counts support this clonotype. The rearrangement joins TRBV25-1 to TRBJ2-2; D is unclear. Germline V lookup: CDR1 MGHDK, CDR2 SYGVNS. The CDR3 has 13 residues. With 4 bases removed from V and 5 bases from J, the gap between germline ends came to 8 bases. CDR3 coding DNA: TGTGCCAGCAGTGCCTTGGAGACCGGGGAGCTGTTTTTT. Translating gives CASSALETGELFF.

This clonotype has at least ten counts. V and J are TRBV20-1 and TRBJ2-1; the D gene is possibly TRBD2 (6 bases). The V and J ends lost 0 bases and 1 base respectively, with 10 bases between them. This CDR3 spans 15 amino acids. The germline V gene has CDR1 DFQATT and CDR2 SNEGSKA (reference sequence). For the CDR3, the DNA is TGCAGTGCTAGAGATCCGGGGGAGTCCTACAATGAGCAGTTCTTC. This codes for CSARDPGESYNEQFF.

This clonotype showed up just a few times. The chain combines TRBV9 with TRBJ2-3; 8 bases are shared with TRBD1. This CDR3 has 16 amino acids. CDR1 is SGDLS, CDR2 YYNGEE, per germline. The junction had 6 bases not matched to a gene; V was cut back by 2 bases and J by 1 base. In nucleotides, the CDR3 is TGTGCCAGCAGCGTCTCAGGGGGCAGAGGCACAGATACGCAGTATTTT. Residues: CASSVSGGRGTDTQYF.

The chain joins TRBV4-1 to TRBJ2-5, with TRBD2 matching 13 bases. Gene TRBJ2-7 matches the end of the DNA better, so the J call may be wrong. This CDR3 is built from 14 residues. Germline CDR1 reads MGHRA; CDR2 reads YSYEKL. The CDR3 protein is CASSPGLAGAEQYF. The CDR3 DNA sequence: TGCGCCAGCAGCCCTGGACTAGCGGGGGCCGAGCAGTACTTC.

The CDR3 loop is CSPRQGHLSEAFF. The CDR3 DNA reads TGCAGTCCTCGACAGGGGCACCTGTCTGAAGCTTTCTTT. V gene TRBV20-1 combines with J gene TRBJ1-1; 8 bases are shared with TRBD1. Germline lookup yields CDR1 DFQATT and CDR2 SNEGSKA (reference sequence). This CDR3 region has 13 residues. The junction had 11 bases not matched to a gene; V was cut back by 8 bases and J by 6 bases.

This clonotype occurred once. The chain recombines TRBV15 with TRBJ2-5, with D unresolved. The CDR3 length is 13 residues. The V end lost 3 bases, the J end lost 11 bases, and 16 bases lay between the germline ends. The germline V gene has CDR1 LNHNV and CDR2 YYDKDF (reference sequence). In DNA form, the CDR3 reads TGTGCCACCAGCAGCTTGGACGGCACTGAGCAGTACTTC. It translates to CATSSLDGTEQYF.

The CDR3 region has the DNA TGTGCCAGCAGGGGACAACTTGAAGCTTTCTTT. Translated: CASRGQLEAFF. The chain has TRBV6-6 and TRBJ1-1, with a possible D match to TRBD1 (6 bases). Germline V gene lookup returns CDR1 MNHNY and CDR2 SVGAGI (reference sequence). This CDR3 is built from 11 residues. V lost 6 bases to trimming and J lost 7 bases, with 9 bases between them.

This clonotype was observed a single time. This rearrangement joins TRBV20-1 to TRBJ1-4; D not resolved. CDR1 DFQATT and CDR2 SNEGSKA come from the germline V gene (reference sequence). V was cut by 1 base and J by 8 bases, with 11 bases left in between. This CDR3 has 13 amino acids. CDR3 nucleotides: TGCAGTGCTAGAGTACCTGCGGGGGAAAAACTGTTTTTT. Translation: CSARVPAGEKLFF.

This sequence joins TRBV6-1 and TRBJ2-7; 7 bases map to TRBD1. V lost 6 bases and J lost 6; bases outside the gene matches: 11. CDR1 MNHNS and CDR2 SASEGT come from the germline V gene. The CDR3 consists of 14 residues. The CDR3 sequence is CASRTPGTVVEQYF. CDR3 in DNA: TGTGCCAGCAGAACCCCCGGGACAGTAGTCGAGCAGTACTTC.